Only a few counts were recorded for the clone carrying this T cell receptor (beta chain). The record originates from a study of early T cells in non-severe SARS-CoV-2 infection. Germline V lookup: CDR1 MNHEY, CDR2 SMNVEV (reference sequence). The V gene lost 3 bases and the J gene lost 8 bases, with 8 bases spanning the gap. This CDR3 has 12 amino acids. TCRdb redid the calling of the 5' RACE reads with MiXCR, one entry per CDR3 protein. The sample includes some 77,000 distinct CDR3 sequences, about 13% of them seen just once. The sample comprised whole blood. The rearrangement uses TRBV27 and TRBJ2-1; D not certain. The sequence derives from an adult who was a healthcare worker with PCR-confirmed SARS-CoV-2 infection or an uninfected control (not recorded which). CDR3 sequence reads: CASSLIGDEQFF. The CDR3 DNA reads TGTGCCAGCAGTTTGATTGGCGATGAGCAGTTCTTC.